These T cell receptor beta chains were read from a single sample in a study of vaccination effects on CD4 cells after COVID-19. No antigen has been assigned to these receptors. Using immunoSEQ multiplex PCR, the repertoire was profiled, and TCRdb retains in-frame clones only, with some absent. The sample carries approximately 70,000 clones, roughly three quarters recorded once. Here the sequenced sample was CD4+ T cells from PBMCs cultured with HCoV-OC43 spike peptides, taken after COVID-19 vaccination. These TCRs come from a human donor who received a COVID-19 vaccine. Both conserved end residues are part of each CDR3. D genes are given only for firm matches. The size entry is marked missing in some rows and otherwise reads once, few, many or a size class.

d_gene: NA; j_gene: TRBJ1-4; abundance: NA; v_gene: TRBV5-1; CDR3aa: CASSLAPGVEKLFF; CDR3nt: TGCGCCAGCAGCCTAGCACCCGGGGTTGAAAAACTGTTTTTT
d_gene: NA; j_gene: TRBJ2-1; abundance: NA; v_gene: TRBV4-2; CDR3aa: CASSQDNEIGESSYNEQFF; CDR3nt: TGTGCCAGCAGCCAAGATAATGAAATAGGGGAGAGCTCCTACAATGAGCAGTTCTTC
d_gene: NA; j_gene: TRBJ2-5; abundance: NA; v_gene: TRBV29-1; CDR3aa: CSVNQSETQYF; CDR3nt: TGCAGCGTTAATCAGTCAGAGACCCAGTACTTC
d_gene: TRBD1; j_gene: TRBJ1-2; abundance: NA; v_gene: TRBV10-2; CDR3aa: CASRGTGNNYGYTF; CDR3nt: TGCGCCAGCAGGGGGACAGGGAACAACTATGGCTACACCTTC
d_gene: NA; j_gene: TRBJ2-3; abundance: once; v_gene: TRBV6-6; CDR3aa: CASSHIGGGLTDTQYF; CDR3nt: TGTGCCAGCAGTCACATCGGAGGGGGTCTGACAGATACGCAGTATTTT
d_gene: TRBD1; j_gene: TRBJ1-1; abundance: NA; v_gene: TRBV18; CDR3aa: CASSQTGTNTEAFF; CDR3nt: TGTGCCAGCTCACAGACAGGGACCAACACTGAAGCTTTCTTT
d_gene: NA; j_gene: TRBJ2-3; abundance: NA; v_gene: TRBV12-5; CDR3aa: CASRPPTDTQYF; CDR3nt: TGTGCTAGTAGGCCGCCCACAGATACGCAGTATTTT
d_gene: TRBD1; j_gene: TRBJ1-5; abundance: few; v_gene: TRBV2; CDR3aa: CASSATGNNNQPQHF; CDR3nt: TGTGCCAGCAGCGCGACAGGGAACAACAATCAGCCCCAGCATTTT
d_gene: TRBD2; j_gene: TRBJ2-3; abundance: NA; v_gene: TRBV6-1; CDR3aa: CASSEAASGGLDTQYF; CDR3nt: TGTGCCAGCAGTGAAGCTGCGAGCGGGGGGTTGGATACGCAGTATTTT
d_gene: NA; j_gene: TRBJ1-1; abundance: NA; v_gene: TRBV6-2/TRBV6-3; CDR3aa: CASSYRGPEAFF; CDR3nt: TGTGCCAGCAGTTACAGGGGCCCTGAAGCTTTCTTT
d_gene: TRBD2; j_gene: TRBJ2-1; abundance: NA; v_gene: TRBV25-1; CDR3aa: CASSAGLAGSYNEQFF; CDR3nt: TGTGCCAGCAGCGCCGGACTAGCGGGGTCCTACAATGAGCAGTTCTTC
d_gene: NA; j_gene: TRBJ2-1; abundance: few; v_gene: TRBV5-1; CDR3aa: CASMLLASGGLNEQFF; CDR3nt: TGCGCCAGCATGCTTCTCGCCTCGGGGGGCCTAAATGAGCAGTTCTTC
d_gene: TRBD1; j_gene: TRBJ1-1; abundance: NA; v_gene: TRBV6-5; CDR3aa: CASSPTGMGAEAFF; CDR3nt: TGTGCCAGCAGCCCGACAGGGATGGGGGCTGAAGCTTTCTTT
d_gene: NA; j_gene: TRBJ2-2; abundance: few; v_gene: TRBV5-1; CDR3aa: CASRIGLIYGELFF; CDR3nt: TGCGCCAGCAGAATTGGTCTAATCTACGGGGAGCTGTTTTTT
d_gene: TRBD1; j_gene: TRBJ1-2; abundance: NA; v_gene: TRBV19; CDR3aa: CASTRDRAAYGYTF; CDR3nt: TGTGCCAGTACCCGGGACAGGGCGGCCTATGGCTACACCTTC
d_gene: NA; j_gene: TRBJ2-5; abundance: NA; v_gene: TRBV5-5; CDR3aa: CASSPIAQETQYF; CDR3nt: TGTGCCAGCAGCCCAATCGCCCAAGAGACCCAGTACTTC
d_gene: TRBD1; j_gene: TRBJ2-1; abundance: NA; v_gene: TRBV10-3; CDR3aa: CAISDQGASLNEQFF; CDR3nt: TGTGCCATCAGTGACCAGGGGGCGTCTCTCAATGAGCAGTTCTTC
d_gene: TRBD1; j_gene: TRBJ1-3; abundance: NA; v_gene: TRBV28; CDR3aa: CASRNPGQSSGNTIYF; CDR3nt: TGTGCCAGCAGAAACCCGGGACAGAGCTCTGGAAACACCATATATTTT
d_gene: TRBD1; j_gene: TRBJ2-3; abundance: NA; v_gene: TRBV10-3; CDR3aa: CAISPGTVTDTQYF; CDR3nt: TGTGCCATCTCTCCGGGGACAGTCACAGATACGCAGTATTTT
d_gene: TRBD1; j_gene: TRBJ1-2; abundance: NA; v_gene: TRBV7-2; CDR3aa: CASRRQGPGDYGYTF; CDR3nt: TGTGCCAGCAGGCGACAGGGTCCCGGGGACTATGGCTACACCTTC
d_gene: NA; j_gene: TRBJ2-6; abundance: NA; v_gene: TRBV27; CDR3aa: CASTASGSGANVLTF; CDR3nt: TGTGCCAGCACAGCGTCGGGGTCTGGGGCCAACGTCCTGACTTTC
d_gene: TRBD1; j_gene: TRBJ1-1; abundance: NA; v_gene: TRBV30; CDR3aa: CAWRRRDREAFF; CDR3nt: TGTGCCTGGAGGAGACGGGACAGGGAAGCTTTCTTT
d_gene: TRBD1; j_gene: TRBJ1-2; abundance: NA; v_gene: TRBV6-1; CDR3aa: CASSEAGQNYGYTF; CDR3nt: TGTGCCAGCAGTGAGGCGGGACAGAACTATGGCTACACCTTC
d_gene: TRBD2; j_gene: TRBJ2-3; abundance: NA; v_gene: TRBV19; CDR3aa: CASRLSGADPDTQYF; CDR3nt: TGTGCCAGTAGGCTTAGCGGGGCCGACCCAGATACGCAGTATTTT
d_gene: NA; j_gene: TRBJ2-5; abundance: NA; v_gene: TRBV7-3; CDR3aa: CASSRSGTETQYF; CDR3nt: TGTGCCAGCAGCCGCAGTGGTACGGAGACCCAGTACTTC
d_gene: NA; j_gene: TRBJ1-1; abundance: NA; v_gene: TRBV18; CDR3aa: CASSRSSENTEAFF; CDR3nt: TGTGCCAGCTCACGATCGTCCGAGAACACTGAAGCTTTCTTT
d_gene: NA; j_gene: TRBJ1-2; abundance: NA; v_gene: TRBV29-1; CDR3aa: CSVVNRAYGYTF; CDR3nt: TGCAGCGTTGTCAACAGGGCGTATGGCTACACCTTC
d_gene: NA; j_gene: TRBJ2-3; abundance: NA; v_gene: TRBV7-3; CDR3aa: CASSSSTDTQYF; CDR3nt: TGTGCCAGCAGCTCCAGCACAGATACGCAGTATTTT
d_gene: NA; j_gene: TRBJ1-2; abundance: once; v_gene: TRBV10-1; CDR3aa: CASSEPRMYTF; CDR3nt: TGCGCCAGCAGTGAACCACGGATGTACACCTTC
d_gene: TRBD1; j_gene: TRBJ1-5; abundance: NA; v_gene: TRBV15; CDR3aa: CATSRPGTGIQPQHF; CDR3nt: TGTGCCACCAGCAGGCCGGGGACAGGGATTCAGCCCCAGCATTTT
d_gene: NA; j_gene: TRBJ2-5; abundance: NA; v_gene: TRBV24-1; CDR3aa: CATSDSSLQETQYF; CDR3nt: TGTGCCACCAGTGATTCGTCACTCCAAGAGACCCAGTACTTC
d_gene: TRBD2; j_gene: TRBJ2-5; abundance: once; v_gene: TRBV9; CDR3aa: CASSVGSGGAGETQYF; CDR3nt: TGTGCCAGCAGCGTCGGAAGCGGGGGGGCCGGGGAGACCCAGTACTTC
d_gene: NA; j_gene: TRBJ1-2; abundance: NA; v_gene: TRBV24-1; CDR3aa: CATSEQPGYGYTF; CDR3nt: TGTGCCACCAGTGAGCAACCAGGGTATGGCTACACCTTC
d_gene: NA; j_gene: TRBJ1-2; abundance: once; v_gene: TRBV7-9; CDR3aa: CASSHPGISKPSYTF; CDR3nt: TGTGCCAGCAGCCATCCAGGGATCTCGAAACCGAGTTACACCTTC
d_gene: TRBD1; j_gene: TRBJ1-6; abundance: NA; v_gene: TRBV24-1; CDR3aa: CATSDPRTGKGNYNSPLHF; CDR3nt: TGTGCCACCAGTGACCCTCGGACAGGGAAGGGAAACTATAATTCACCCCTCCACTTT
d_gene: TRBD2; j_gene: TRBJ2-2; abundance: NA; v_gene: TRBV4-1; CDR3aa: CASSQVLSITSGGVNTGELFF; CDR3nt: TGCGCCAGCAGCCAAGTTTTATCTATAACTAGCGGGGGCGTGAACACCGGGGAGCTGTTTTTT
d_gene: TRBD1; j_gene: TRBJ1-6; abundance: once; v_gene: TRBV7-3; CDR3aa: CASSPGDSRNSPLHF; CDR3nt: TGTGCCAGCAGCCCCGGGGACAGCAGGAATTCACCCCTCCACTTT
d_gene: NA; j_gene: TRBJ2-5; abundance: NA; v_gene: TRBV24-1; CDR3aa: CATSGGGETQYF; CDR3nt: TGTGCCACCAGTGGGGGAGGTGAGACCCAGTACTTC
d_gene: TRBD1; j_gene: TRBJ2-5; abundance: NA; v_gene: TRBV6-2/TRBV6-3; CDR3aa: CASSYSRQGARETQYF; CDR3nt: TGTGCCAGCAGTTACTCTCGACAGGGGGCTCGGGAGACCCAGTACTTC
d_gene: NA; j_gene: TRBJ1-3; abundance: few; v_gene: TRBV2; CDR3aa: CASSGTDSGNTIYF; CDR3nt: TGTGCCAGCAGTGGGACCGACTCTGGAAACACCATATATTTT
d_gene: NA; j_gene: TRBJ1-2; abundance: NA; v_gene: TRBV3-1/TRBV3-2; CDR3aa: CASSRTDYGYTF; CDR3nt: TGTGCCAGCAGCCGGACAGACTATGGCTACACCTTC
d_gene: NA; j_gene: TRBJ1-5; abundance: NA; v_gene: TRBV6-6; CDR3aa: CASSSFDMGQPQHF; CDR3nt: TGTGCCAGCAGTTCTTTCGACATGGGGCAGCCCCAGCATTTT
d_gene: NA; j_gene: TRBJ1-2; abundance: NA; v_gene: TRBV7-8; CDR3aa: CASSYDGNYGYTF; CDR3nt: TGTGCCAGCAGCTATGACGGAAACTATGGCTACACCTTC
d_gene: TRBD1; j_gene: TRBJ1-1; abundance: NA; v_gene: TRBV6-2/TRBV6-3; CDR3aa: CASSYTGTGRAEAFF; CDR3nt: TGTGCCAGCAGTTACACAGGGACAGGACGTGCTGAAGCTTTCTTT
d_gene: NA; j_gene: TRBJ1-5; abundance: NA; v_gene: TRBV6-5; CDR3aa: CASSPRFNQPQHF; CDR3nt: TGTGCCAGCAGTCCCCGGTTTAATCAGCCCCAGCATTTT
d_gene: NA; j_gene: TRBJ1-5; abundance: NA; v_gene: TRBV19; CDR3aa: CASRGTLGNQPQHF; CDR3nt: TGTGCCAGTAGAGGGACATTAGGGAATCAGCCCCAGCATTTT
d_gene: TRBD2; j_gene: TRBJ2-4; abundance: NA; v_gene: TRBV3-1/TRBV3-2; CDR3aa: CASSQAVAGGPNIQYF; CDR3nt: TGTGCCAGCAGCCAAGCAGTAGCGGGGGGGCCGAACATTCAGTACTTC
d_gene: NA; j_gene: TRBJ1-2; abundance: NA; v_gene: TRBV29-1; CDR3aa: CSVGMGEYTF; CDR3nt: TGCAGCGTGGGGATGGGGGAATACACCTTC